A selection of T cell receptor beta chains follows, all from one sample in a study of blood T cell repertoires in COVID-19. Sequenced by immunoSEQ multiplex PCR; TCRdb stores in-frame clones only, minus some. The table includes roughly 250,000 clones, about 80% detected once. Sequencing input: peripheral blood. Every receptor here comes from a woman of 80 years or more with acute or convalescent COVID-19. The CDR3 runs from the conserved cysteine through the conserved F or W. Each record gives: J gene, V gene, clone size, D gene, CDR3 protein, CDR3 DNA. The D gene is left open where the match is weak. Not all rows give a size; the values are once, few, many and, for expanded clones, a class.

J: TRBJ1-2; V: TRBV27; size: -; D: TRBD1; CDR3: CASSFSPDRAVYGYTF; DNA: TGTGCCAGCAGTTTCTCACCGGACAGGGCGGTATATGGCTACACCTTC
J: TRBJ2-3; V: TRBV7-2; size: -; D: -; CDR3: CASSSGGADTQYF; DNA: TGTGCCAGCAGCTCCGGGGGTGCAGATACGCAGTATTTT
J: TRBJ1-1; V: TRBV5-1; size: few; D: TRBD1; CDR3: CASSRLTGLEAFF; DNA: TGCGCCAGCAGCCGATTGACAGGGCTTGAAGCTTTCTTT
J: TRBJ1-1; V: TRBV19; size: -; D: TRBD1; CDR3: CASSTRDRGGTEAFF; DNA: TGTGCCAGTAGTACACGGGACAGGGGAGGGACTGAAGCTTTCTTT
J: TRBJ1-1; V: TRBV9; size: -; D: -; CDR3: CASSTQQETEAFF; DNA: TGTGCCAGCAGCACACAACAGGAAACTGAAGCTTTCTTT
J: TRBJ2-3; V: TRBV30; size: once; D: -; CDR3: CAWSAPRSTDTQYF; DNA: TGTGCCTGGAGCGCCCCGAGGAGCACAGATACGCAGTATTTT
J: TRBJ2-7; V: TRBV5-5; size: few; D: TRBD1; CDR3: CASSLKGQVSYEQYF; DNA: TGTGCCAGCAGCTTGAAGGGACAGGTCTCCTACGAGCAGTACTTC
J: TRBJ1-3; V: TRBV7-9; size: -; D: -; CDR3: CASSLAGGNTIYF; DNA: TGTGCCAGCAGCTTAGCCGGGGGAAACACCATATATTTT
J: TRBJ1-5; V: TRBV2; size: once; D: -; CDR3: CASSETRSGQPQHF; DNA: TGTGCCAGCAGTGAAACCCGCAGTGGTCAGCCCCAGCATTTT
J: TRBJ1-1; V: TRBV10-3; size: -; D: -; CDR3: CAISDGIQGNTEAFF; DNA: TGTGCCATCAGTGATGGGATCCAGGGGAACACTGAAGCTTTCTTT
J: TRBJ2-5; V: TRBV12-3/TRBV12-4; size: -; D: -; CDR3: CASSLRQGETQYF; DNA: TGTGCCAGCAGTTTGCGTCAGGGAGAGACCCAGTACTTC
J: TRBJ1-3; V: TRBV30; size: -; D: TRBD1; CDR3: CAWSPEGQARLSGNTIYF; DNA: TGTGCCTGGAGTCCAGAGGGACAGGCCCGTCTCTCTGGAAACACCATATATTTT
J: TRBJ1-2; V: TRBV12-3/TRBV12-4; size: -; D: -; CDR3: CASSIQGYYGYTF; DNA: TGTGCCAGCAGTATACAGGGATACTATGGCTACACCTTC
J: TRBJ1-2; V: TRBV28; size: once; D: -; CDR3: CASSPGQHRQGYTF; DNA: TGTGCCAGCAGCCCGGGACAACATCGCCAAGGCTACACCTTC
J: TRBJ1-1; V: TRBV15; size: -; D: -; CDR3: CATREGWNTEAFF; DNA: TGTGCCACCAGGGAGGGGTGGAACACTGAAGCTTTCTTT
J: TRBJ2-1; V: TRBV11-2; size: -; D: -; CDR3: CASSADSYNEQFF; DNA: TGTGCCAGCAGCGCGGACAGTTACAATGAGCAGTTCTTC
J: TRBJ1-2; V: TRBV5-6; size: -; D: TRBD1; CDR3: CASTLDRGNYGYTF; DNA: TGTGCCAGCACCCTGGACAGGGGTAATTATGGCTACACCTTC
J: TRBJ1-3; V: TRBV3-1/TRBV3-2; size: -; D: -; CDR3: CASSQHGGGGNTIYF; DNA: TGTGCCAGCAGCCAACACGGGGGAGGCGGAAACACCATATATTTT
J: TRBJ1-1; V: TRBV5-1; size: -; D: -; CDR3: CASSLVVGTEAFF; DNA: TGCGCCAGCAGCTTGGTGGTCGGCACTGAAGCTTTCTTT
J: TRBJ1-6; V: TRBV15; size: -; D: TRBD1; CDR3: CATSTNTGGAVNSPLHF; DNA: TGTGCCACCAGCACCAATACAGGGGGCGCGGTCAATTCACCCCTCCACTTT
J: TRBJ1-5; V: TRBV27; size: -; D: -; CDR3: CASTKDRGQPQHF; DNA: TGTGCCAGCACAAAAGACCGGGGTCAGCCCCAGCATTTT
J: TRBJ2-1; V: TRBV15; size: -; D: TRBD2; CDR3: CATSRDYGGAYNEQFF; DNA: TGTGCCACCAGCAGAGATTACGGGGGGGCCTACAATGAGCAGTTCTTC
J: TRBJ2-5; V: TRBV28; size: -; D: TRBD2; CDR3: CASNLAGVETQYF; DNA: TGTGCCAGCAACCTAGCGGGGGTGGAGACCCAGTACTTC
J: TRBJ1-2; V: TRBV28; size: -; D: TRBD1; CDR3: CASSLGTDYGYTF; DNA: TGTGCCAGCAGTTTAGGGACAGACTATGGCTACACCTTC
J: TRBJ2-3; V: TRBV5-4; size: few; D: -; CDR3: CASSLDRFTDTQYF; DNA: TGTGCCAGCAGCTTGGACAGGTTCACAGATACGCAGTATTTT
J: TRBJ1-6; V: TRBV30; size: -; D: TRBD1; CDR3: CAWSSRDRVTSPLHF; DNA: TGTGCCTGGAGTAGCCGGGACAGGGTGACTTCACCCCTCCACTTT
J: TRBJ1-2; V: TRBV27; size: few; D: -; CDR3: CASSSGNGYTF; DNA: TGTGCCAGCAGTTCAGGGAATGGCTACACCTTC
J: TRBJ1-5; V: TRBV2; size: -; D: TRBD1; CDR3: CASTWDRAGNQPQHF; DNA: TGTGCCAGCACCTGGGACAGGGCAGGCAATCAGCCCCAGCATTTT
J: TRBJ2-7; V: TRBV28; size: few; D: -; CDR3: CASSEGTFRGTYEQYF; DNA: TGTGCCAGCAGTGAAGGGACATTTCGGGGAACCTACGAGCAGTACTTC
J: TRBJ1-1; V: TRBV5-1; size: -; D: -; CDR3: CASSLEGGVNTEAFF; DNA: TGCGCCAGCAGCTTGGAAGGGGGTGTGAACACTGAAGCTTTCTTT
J: TRBJ2-7; V: TRBV18; size: -; D: -; CDR3: CASARGLGSSNEQYF; DNA: TGTGCCAGCGCCAGGGGCTTAGGGAGTTCCAACGAGCAGTACTTC
J: TRBJ1-2; V: TRBV7-8; size: once; D: TRBD1; CDR3: CASSLAGTASSGYTF; DNA: TGTGCCAGCAGCTTAGCTGGGACAGCCTCAAGCGGCTACACCTTC
J: TRBJ1-1; V: TRBV3-1/TRBV3-2; size: -; D: TRBD1; CDR3: CASSHDRVRGTEAFF; DNA: TGTGCCAGCAGCCATGACAGGGTAAGGGGCACTGAAGCTTTCTTT
J: TRBJ2-5; V: TRBV7-8; size: -; D: TRBD2; CDR3: CASSLRFGAGAIQETQYF; DNA: TGTGCCAGCAGCTTAAGGTTCGGAGCGGGGGCCATCCAAGAGACCCAGTACTTC
J: TRBJ1-4; V: TRBV6-5; size: -; D: -; CDR3: CASSGQNNEKLFF; DNA: TGTGCCAGCAGCGGACAGAATAATGAAAAACTGTTTTTT
J: TRBJ1-2; V: TRBV6-5; size: -; D: -; CDR3: CASSYGAGVGYGYTF; DNA: TGTGCCAGCAGTTACGGGGCAGGGGTCGGCTATGGCTACACCTTC
J: TRBJ1-6; V: TRBV28; size: few; D: -; CDR3: CASTSRFSPLHF; DNA: TGTGCCAGCACTTCCAGGTTTTCACCCCTCCACTTT
J: TRBJ2-7; V: TRBV2; size: -; D: TRBD1; CDR3: CASSGQGADYEQYF; DNA: TGTGCCAGCAGCGGACAGGGGGCGGACTACGAGCAGTACTTC
J: TRBJ2-4; V: TRBV3-1/TRBV3-2; size: -; D: -; CDR3: CASSQDRRRLGVGDIQYF; DNA: TGTGCCAGCAGCCAAGATCGCAGGAGGCTTGGGGTCGGAGACATTCAGTACTTC
J: TRBJ2-7; V: TRBV6-6; size: -; D: TRBD1; CDR3: CASSRDPGTGDSYEQYF; DNA: TGTGCCAGCAGTCGAGACCCGGGGACAGGGGATTCCTACGAGCAGTACTTC
J: TRBJ2-1; V: TRBV7-9; size: -; D: TRBD2; CDR3: CASSLAYGRGEFF; DNA: TGTGCCAGCAGCTTAGCATACGGACGGGGGGAATTCTTC
J: TRBJ1-3; V: TRBV18; size: -; D: -; CDR3: CASSPPIAGALSGNTIYF; DNA: TGTGCCAGCTCACCACCGATTGCAGGGGCACTCTCTGGAAACACCATATATTTT